This T cell receptor beta chain was recorded in a study of blood T cell repertoires in COVID-19. Study overall: Samples representing acute and convalescent COVID-19 were sourced from the United States, Italy and Spain. PBMCs, B-cell-depleted T cells, or T cells were the source of the cDNA or gDNA that made up the material.

In the study's own analysis: The authors estimated nucleated cell counts from reference gene primer amplification. Using immunoSEQ multiplex PCR, the repertoire was profiled, and TCRdb retains in-frame clones only, with some absent. The DNA was the basis for D and trimming; V, J and clone size are from that table. The table has more than 85,000 clones, roughly four fifths seen once. Material: peripheral blood. The TCR sequence derives from a man between 60 and 75 years old with acute or convalescent COVID-19.

The CDR3 loop reads CATGSGGTYNEQFF. CDR3 sequence (DNA): TGTGCCACCGGTAGCGGGGGGACCTACAATGAGCAGTTCTTC. The J gene is TRBJ2-1, the V gene TRBV19, with 10 bases lining up with TRBD2. CDR1 and CDR2 (germline): LNHDA, SQIVND (reference sequence). This CDR3 has 14 amino acids. After removal of 10 bases from V and 2 bases from J, the junction contained 5 bases not matched to a gene.